These 26 T cell receptor beta chains came from one sample sequenced in a study of beta chain features in type 1 diabetes (dated by TCRdb to the late 2010s). Libraries were built with the immunoSEQ multiplex PCR assay. The entire amount of isolated RNA was reverse transcribed using the High Capacity cDNA Reverse Transcription Kit, so the sequenced TCRB transcripts were expressed ones. Here the immuneACCESS table is served through TCRdb, limited to in-frame sequences with V and J called. Missing clones are a known gap in these copies; in checked studies unresolved V genes cover under half, and the rest lacks a known reason. The sample table lists under 150,000 clones, roughly 48% of them with a count of one. Of the sample, 0.4% to 0.5% is held by the ten largest clones. The specimen sequenced was Tregs from blood. The cell subset or site label here, explained by the study, means: regulatory CD4+ T cells. The receptors come from a man aged 18-30 years in good health.

The chain has TRBV7-2 and TRBJ2-1, with D maybe TRBD1 (5 bases). Trimming left V 5 bases short and J 0 bases short, with 11 bases between. The CDR3 loop spans 15 amino acids. The germline V gene encodes CDR1 SGHTA and CDR2 FQGNSA. The CDR3 DNA reads as TGTGCCAGCAGCAGACAGTTCAGCTCCTACAATGAGCAGTTCTTC. This translates into CASSRQFSSYNEQFF.

This chain connects TRBV4-2 to TRBJ1-6; TRBD1 matches at 11 bases. The V gene end was trimmed by 1 base and the J gene end by 1 base; junction bases not matched to a gene: 6. Germline V lookup: CDR1 LGHNA, CDR2 YNFKEQ. The length of the CDR3 is 19 residues. CDR3 protein: CASSQVPGQGDSYNSPLHF. CDR3 bases: TGTGCCAGCAGCCAAGTACCGGGACAGGGGGATTCCTATAATTCACCCCTCCACTTT.

This sequence joins TRBV5-1 and TRBJ2-2, with D perhaps TRBD1 (5 bases). Between the trimmed V and J ends, which lost 0 bases and 3 bases, there was a span of 12 bases. The CDR3 contains 16 residues. CDR1 and CDR2 from the germline V gene are SGHRS and YFSETQ. The CDR3 coding sequence is TGCGCCAGCAGCTTGGTGACGCAGGGTTACACCGGGGAGCTGTTTTTT. Amino acids: CASSLVTQGYTGELFF.

This clone was counted between two and nine times. The DNA for the CDR3 is TGCAGCGTTGGGCAGATAATGAACACTGAAGCTTTCTTT. Translation: CSVGQIMNTEAFF. The chain uses TRBV29-1 and TRBJ1-1; D gene unclear. The CDR3 loop spans 13 amino acids. Germline lookup yields CDR1 SQVTM and CDR2 ANQGSEA. Trimming took off 4 bases at V and 0 bases at J, with 9 bases between the two ends. Complete variable domain (other parts from reference TRBV29-1 and TRBJ1-1): SAVISQKPSRDICQRGTSLTIQCQVDSQVTMMFWYRQQPGQSLTLIATANQGSEATYESGFVIDKFPISRPNLTFSTLTVSNMSPEDSSIYLCSVGQIMNTEAFFGQGTRLTVV.

This clone was picked up a small number of times. The chain employs TRBV2 and TRBJ2-3, with 9 bases identical to TRBD2. The CDR3 is 15 amino acids. Trimming at V came to 7 bases and at J to 6 bases, leaving 11 bases not matched to a gene. Germline values: CDR1 SNHLY, CDR2 FYNNEI. As DNA, the CDR3 is TGTGCCAGCATCTGGCCTAGCGGGAATGTGGATACGCAGTATTTT. It specifies CASIWPSGNVDTQYF.

Remarks on this clone: This sample also contains other DNA sequences that code for the same CDR3. This sequence joins TRBV28 and TRBJ2-3, with D perhaps TRBD2 (5 bases). There are 14 residues in the CDR3. Trimming removed 2 bases at V and 0 bases at J, with 6 bases between. Germline values: CDR1 MDHEN, CDR2 SYDVKM. CDR3 bases: TGTGCCAGCAGTTTAGCGGGTAGCACAGATACGCAGTATTTT. Its translation: CASSLAGSTDTQYF.

This chain connects TRBV9 to TRBJ2-2, with 7 nucleotides matching TRBD1. The CDR3 totals 17 residues. The V segment lost 0 bases and the J segment 3 bases; nucleotides outside the gene matches: 8. CDR1 and CDR2 from the germline V gene are SGDLS and YYNGEE. The CDR3 loop reads CASSVDLGQVYTGELFF. In DNA form, the CDR3 reads TGTGCCAGCAGCGTAGATCTTGGACAGGTTTACACCGGGGAGCTGTTTTTT.

V and J are TRBV5-4 and TRBJ1-6; D may be TRBD1 (5 bases). This CDR3 spans 14 amino acids. Germline CDR1 SGHNT, CDR2 YYREEE (reference sequence). V lost 2 bases, J lost 10 bases, and 13 bases lay in between. CDR3 loop: CASSFGRGRSPLHF. The CDR3 DNA is TGTGCCAGCAGCTTTGGTAGGGGAAGATCACCCCTCCACTTT.

The V call is TRBV7-2, the J call TRBJ1-1; 8 bases fit TRBD1. The CDR3 consists of 13 residues. Per germline, CDR1 SGHTA and CDR2 FQGNSA. V trimming: 4 bases; J trimming: 5 bases; junction bases outside the gene matches: 3. CDR3 sequence reads: CASSSQGDTEAFF. The CDR3 coding sequence is TGTGCCAGCAGCTCACAGGGGGATACTGAAGCTTTCTTT.

This clone was seen a handful of times. The gene calls are TRBV30 and TRBJ1-2; D not certain. Germline CDR1 reads GTSNPN; CDR2 reads SVGIG (reference sequence). The germline V and J ends were trimmed by 4 bases and 3 bases, with 12 bases remaining between them. This CDR3 comprises 13 residues. The DNA for the CDR3 is TGTGCCTGGACAGAGGCCCTGCACTATGGCTACACCTTC. Its protein is CAWTEALHYGYTF.

The V call is TRBV7-3, the J call TRBJ2-2; TRBD2 matches 9 bases. Germline V gene data show CDR1 as SGHTA and CDR2 as FQGTGA. The CDR3 is 16 residues long. Losses at the gene ends were 1 base for V and 2 bases for J; bases not matched to a gene: 2. This chain's CDR3 is CASSLIAGANTGELFF. The CDR3 DNA reads as TGTGCCAGCAGCTTAATAGCGGGGGCTAACACCGGGGAGCTGTTTTTT.

The rearrangement joins TRBV2 to TRBJ2-1; 9 positions match TRBD2. The germline V gene encodes CDR1 SNHLY and CDR2 FYNNEI. The CDR3 length is 15 residues. With 6 bases clipped from V and 2 bases from J, the junction kept 5 bases outside the gene matches. CDR3 in DNA: TGTGCCAGCAGGGCTGCGGGAGGGCCCTACAATGAGCAGTTCTTC. Encoded protein: CASRAAGGPYNEQFF.

Remarks on this clone: One junction end does not reproduce the germline sequence, and a read error may be involved. The J gene is TRBJ2-3, the V gene TRBV7-2, with 7 nucleotides matching TRBD2. Looked up from germline, CDR1 is SGHTA and CDR2 is FQGNSA. The CDR3 is made up of 14 amino acids. The CDR3 region has the DNA TGTGCCGGCAGCCCGGGGAGGGACTCAGATACGCAGTATTTT. Encoded protein: CAGSPGRDSDTQYF.

The chain links TRBV11-2 to TRBJ2-1; 9 bases are shared with TRBD1. There are 13 residues in the CDR3. From germline, CDR1 is SGHAT and CDR2 FQNNGV. V dropped 5 bases and J dropped 9; count of bases not matched to a gene: 5. DNA of the CDR3: TGTGCCAGCAGCACTACAGGGGGCGGTGAGCAGTTCTTC. Protein: CASSTTGGGEQFF.

This chain uses TRBV5-1 with TRBJ1-4; unclear D gene. Trimming pared 0 bases from V and 8 bases from J, leaving 11 bases between. This CDR3 has 14 residues. Germline CDR1 is SGHRS and CDR2 is YFSETQ. The CDR3 region is CASSLVAGREKLFF. For the CDR3, the DNA is TGCGCCAGCAGCTTGGTGGCGGGTCGCGAAAAACTGTTTTTT.

V usage is TRBV19 and J usage is TRBJ1-5; the D is unclear. Germline CDR1 is LNHDA and CDR2 is SQIVND (reference sequence). V gave up 5 bases and J gave up 6 bases, with 14 bases separating them. The CDR3 is 14 residues long. The CDR3 here is CASSVTLDTQPQHF. CDR3 nucleotides: TGTGCCAGTAGTGTAACTTTAGACACTCAGCCCCAGCATTTT.

V is TRBV28 and J is TRBJ2-5, with D possibly matching TRBD2 (5 bases). Trimming pared 6 bases from V and 5 bases from J, leaving 16 bases between. This CDR3 contains 14 residues. Germline V gene sequence: CDR1 MDHEN, CDR2 SYDVKM. In DNA form, the CDR3 reads TGTGCCAGCAGCCGCGCGGGCGATGGGGAGACCCAGTACTTC. Amino acid sequence: CASSRAGDGETQYF.

This rearrangement joins TRBV9 to TRBJ2-1; D is possibly TRBD2 (6 bases). Trimming shortened V by 3 bases and J by 6 bases, and 13 bases separated the two germline ends. The CDR3 is made up of 14 amino acids. CDR1 and CDR2 (germline): SGDLS, YYNGEE. The CDR3 DNA reads TGTGCCAGCAGCGACCTTGGGACTGTCAATGAGCAGTTCTTC. It translates to CASSDLGTVNEQFF.

The genes are TRBV18 and TRBJ1-5; D is possibly TRBD1 (5 bases). Germline V gene data show CDR1 as KGHSH and CDR2 as LQKENI. CDR3 length: 13 amino acids. V lost 3 bases and J lost 15, with 18 bases in between. CDR3 in DNA: TGTGCCAGCTCACCCACGGGGGGACCCAACCCGCATTTT. This gives the protein CASSPTGGPNPHF. Based on the CDR3 plus reference TRBV18 and TRBJ1-5, the full variable domain is NAGVMQNPRHLVRRRGQEARLRCSPMKGHSHVYWYRQLPEEGLKFMVYLQKENIIDESGMPKERFSAEFPKEGPSILRIQQVVRGDSAAYFCASSPTGGPNPHFGDGTRLSIL.

The chain employs TRBV5-1 and TRBJ2-7; 13 positions match TRBD2. With V trimmed by 0 bases and J by 1 base, 1 base remained unmatched. In germline, CDR1 is SGHRS, CDR2 YFSETQ. There are 16 residues in the CDR3. CDR3 sequence reads: CASSLGGLAGSYEQYF. CDR3 sequence (DNA): TGCGCCAGCAGCTTGGGGGGACTAGCGGGGTCCTACGAGCAGTACTTC.

The chain combines TRBV7-2 with TRBJ2-3; D may be TRBD2 (6 bases). The V end was cut by 5 bases, the J end by 4 bases, with 16 bases between. The germline CDR1 and CDR2 sequences are SGHTA and FQGNSA. The CDR3 totals 15 residues. The CDR3 DNA is TGTGCCAGCAGCCAGGAGGGGCAGGGCTCAGATACGCAGTATTTT. Encoded protein: CASSQEGQGSDTQYF.

The rearrangement joins TRBV5-6 to TRBJ2-3; maybe TRBD2 (5 bases). Deletions cut 0 bases from V and 6 bases from J, with 11 bases between. The CDR3 consists of 14 residues. CDR1 and CDR2 (germline): SGHDT, YYEEEE. The CDR3 DNA reads as TGTGCCAGCAGCTTGGCCACGGGGATGGATACGCAGTATTTT. Its translation is CASSLATGMDTQYF.

The chain links TRBV18 to TRBJ2-3, with TRBD2 matching 13 bases. The junction had 6 bases not matched to a gene; V was cut back by 4 bases and J by 5 bases. Germline values: CDR1 KGHSH, CDR2 LQKENI. The CDR3 runs to 16 residues. The CDR3 coding sequence is TGTGCCAGCTCACAAACTAGCGGGAGGGCTGGAGATACGCAGTATTTT. Encoded protein: CASSQTSGRAGDTQYF.

The J gene is TRBJ2-5, the V gene TRBV18; 10 positions agree with TRBD2. The end of the DNA is better explained by TRBJ2-7, so the J call may be wrong. This CDR3 spans 14 amino acids. The germline CDR1 and CDR2 sequences are KGHSH and LQKENI. CDR3 protein: CASSPSGRTHEQYF. The CDR3 coding sequence is TGTGCCAGCTCCCCTAGCGGGAGAACCCACGAGCAGTACTTC.

The chain combines TRBV29-1 with TRBJ1-2; D is perhaps TRBD1 (6 bases). Germline V gives CDR1 SQVTM, CDR2 ANQGSEA. The CDR3 extends over 12 amino acids. The ends were cut back, 6 bases at V and 2 bases at J, with 10 bases in the middle. The CDR3 reads CSVLTGNYGYTF. CDR3 bases: TGCAGCGTCTTGACAGGAAACTATGGCTACACCTTC.

V and J are TRBV5-1 and TRBJ1-1; 8 nucleotides match TRBD1. Germline V CDR1 and CDR2: SGHRS, YFSETQ. The CDR3 contains 13 residues. V gave up 5 bases and J gave up 6 bases; unmatched junction bases: 6. CDR3 nucleotide sequence: TGCGCCAGCAGTCAGGGGGCGATTCCTGAAGCTTTCTTT. Translating gives CASSQGAIPEAFF.